This T cell receptor (beta chain) was profiled in a study of blood T cell repertoires in COVID-19. Across the study: COVID-19 samples, acute and convalescent, were from the United States, Italy and Spain. The analysed material was cDNA or gDNA that came from T cells, B-cell-depleted T cells, or PBMCs.

Per germline, CDR1 SGHAT and CDR2 FQNNGV. This CDR3 has 14 residues. Trimming stripped 3 bases from V and 4 bases from J, with 12 bases between. Original processing methods: Amplification of reference gene primers was used by the study to estimate nucleated cell counts. Only in-frame clones appear in the TCRdb table, and some are missing; sequencing was by immunoSEQ multiplex PCR. V and J calls and clone size are those listed in that table; D and trimming were worked out from the DNA. The profile shows 150,000 to 160,000 clones, around 79% of them singletons. This sequence joins TRBV11-2 and TRBJ1-2; D call uncertain. The sequence came from an elderly man with acute or convalescent COVID-19. Sequencing was performed on peripheral blood. The CDR3: CASSFSDGGYGYTF. As DNA, the CDR3 is TGTGCCAGCAGCTTTAGTGACGGAGGCTATGGCTACACCTTC.